This T cell receptor beta chain was profiled in a study of monozygotic twins with inflammatory bowel disease. Overall study results and limits: Patients with IBD had less TCRbeta diversity (inverse Simpson) than their healthy co-twins.

As concerns this clonotype: The antigen is unknown.

The authors ran two nested PCRs of about 16 and 10 cycles on TCRalpha and TCRbeta cDNA. TCRdb reworked the 5' RACE reads into one entry per CDR3 protein, no DNA. The data include some 150,000 distinct CDR3 sequences; the top ten clones carry 0.95% to 1.5%. The sequence came from a human donor with ulcerative colitis or Crohn's disease, or a healthy co-twin of an affected twin (not recorded which). Source material: blood.

The CDR3 protein is CASSLEAGWSMNTEAFF. The chain couples TRBV5-1 to TRBJ1-1. Germline V gives CDR1 SGHRS, CDR2 YFSETQ. The CDR3 covers 17 residues.